A single sample is the source of the 13 T cell receptor beta chains below, sequenced in a study of human T cells and chemical hapten exposure. TCRdb reprocessed the RACE reads with MiXCR, giving one entry per CDR3 protein. In the table there are 270,000 or so distinct CDR3 sequences, over 7.5% of which are singletons. Stated time point: pre-sensitization, week 0. Treatment: therapeutic diphenylcyclopropenone sensitization with weekly scalp DPC. This specimen consisted of whole blood, obtained in connection with sensitization to the hapten diphenylcyclopropenone (DPC). These receptors originate from a man aged 18 to 30 with alopecia areata. Some clones in this sample may be carry-over from other donors' samples.

This clonotype was seen a few times. This sequence joins TRBV20-1 and TRBJ2-7, with D hard to call. The CDR3 is made up of 10 amino acids. Germline CDR1 DFQATT, CDR2 SNEGSKA (reference sequence). V was trimmed by 0 bases and J by 5 bases, leaving 2 bases between them. Written as DNA, the CDR3 is TGCAGTGCTAGAGATGACGAGCAGTACTTC. Amino acids: CSARDDEQYF.

This clonotype has only a few counts. V usage is TRBV6-2 or TRBV6-3 and J usage is TRBJ1-1; no clear D gene. V shed 6 bases and J shed 5 bases, with 4 bases lying between them. CDR1 MNHEY and CDR2 SVGEGT come from the germline V gene. This CDR3 has 10 amino acids. For the CDR3, the DNA is TGTGCCAGCAGGGATACTGAAGCTTTCTTT. This codes for CASRDTEAFF.

The rearrangement uses TRBV6-1 and TRBJ2-7; D is ambiguous. Germline lookup yields CDR1 MNHNS and CDR2 SASEGT. The CDR3 loop spans 16 amino acids. Deletions cut 4 bases from V and 0 bases from J, with 16 bases between. The chain's CDR3 is CASSVIPDVGSYEQYF. CDR3 DNA: TGTGCCAGCAGTGTAATCCCCGACGTAGGCTCCTACGAGCAGTACTTC.

The chain joins TRBV7-9 to TRBJ1-1; 7 positions match TRBD1. Germline CDR1 is SEHNR and CDR2 is FQNEAQ (reference sequence). Unmatched junction bases numbered 8, after V lost 5 bases and J lost 5 bases. The CDR3 is made up of 14 amino acids. CDR3 coding DNA: TGTGCCAGCAGCCAACCAGGGGGTTATACTGAAGCTTTCTTT. Protein product: CASSQPGGYTEAFF.

This clonotype was seen a few times. The chain employs TRBV6-5 and TRBJ2-3, with D tentatively TRBD1 or TRBD2 (5 bases each). The CDR3 sequence is 16 residues long. Germline loops: CDR1 MNHEY, CDR2 SVGAGI. V lost 4 bases and J 2 bases, leaving 16 bases between the germline ends. This CDR3 is CASSSTRDLTTDTQYF. As DNA, the CDR3 is TGTGCCAGCAGTTCAACCAGGGACCTTACCACAGATACGCAGTATTTT.

This clonotype has more than one count but fewer than ten. V gene TRBV15 combines with J gene TRBJ2-3; D call uncertain. Deletions cut 0 bases from V and 0 bases from J, with 16 bases between. The CDR3 runs to 18 residues. Germline CDR1 and CDR2: LNHNV and YYDKDF (reference sequence). The DNA of the CDR3 is TGTGCCACCAGCAGAGATTATCCCTATGGCTTTAGCACAGATACGCAGTATTTT. Amino acid sequence: CATSRDYPYGFSTDTQYF.

This clonotype has more than one count but fewer than ten. The chain links TRBV14 to TRBJ1-2; D is undetermined. This CDR3 spans 12 amino acids. Between the trimmed V and J ends, which lost 7 bases and 7 bases, there was a span of 13 bases. Germline lookup yields CDR1 SGHDN and CDR2 FVKESK. CDR3 in DNA: TGTGCCAGCACCCTCCAAGGTTTTGGCTACACCTTC. Its protein product is CASTLQGFGYTF.

In its sample, this clonotype was seen a few times. V gene TRBV18 combines with J gene TRBJ1-1; 8 bases are a match to TRBD1. J lost 8 bases, V lost 1 base, and 6 bases had no gene match. The CDR3 covers 14 residues. Germline CDR1 KGHSH, CDR2 LQKENI. This CDR3 reads CASSPLGQGTEAFF. In nucleotides, the CDR3 is TGTGCCAGCTCACCACTAGGACAGGGCACAGAAGCTTTCTTT. The full variable domain, with the rest looked up from reference TRBV18 and TRBJ1-1, is NAGVMQNPRHLVRRRGQEARLRCSPMKGHSHVYWYRQLPEEGLKFMVYLQKENIIDESGMPKERFSAEFPKEGPSILRIQQVVRGDSAAYFCASSPLGQGTEAFFGQGTRLTVV.

The V call is TRBV20-1, the J call TRBJ1-4; D is uncertain. Germline assignment: CDR1 DFQATT and CDR2 SNEGSKA (reference sequence). Trimming pared 6 bases from V and 0 bases from J, leaving 8 bases between. This CDR3 has 13 residues. The CDR3 sequence is CSARTSTNEKLFF. CDR3 nucleotides: TGCAGTGCCAGGACCTCAACTAATGAAAAACTGTTTTTT.

The genes are TRBV27 and TRBJ2-7; 12 bases map to TRBD2. V shed 7 bases and J 5 bases; nucleotides not matched to a gene: 12. Looked up from germline, CDR1 is MNHEY and CDR2 is SMNVEV (reference sequence). This CDR3 is built from 16 residues. The CDR3 region is CASKVLAGGQDNEQYV. CDR3 bases: TGTGCCAGCAAAGTTCTAGCGGGGGGGCAAGATAACGAGCAGTACGTC.

The sample holds a few counts of this clonotype. The chain employs TRBV7-6 and TRBJ1-4, with D hard to call. Germline V CDR1 and CDR2: SGHVS, FNYEAQ. The CDR3 spans 14 residues. V lost 2 bases and J lost 6, with 10 bases in between. CDR3: CASSLMVLDEKLFF. CDR3 coding DNA: TGTGCCAGCAGCTTAATGGTACTGGATGAAAAACTGTTTTTT.

The genes are TRBV10-3 and TRBJ2-3; 10 positions match TRBD1. The CDR3 runs to 15 residues. V lost 5 bases to trimming and J lost 4 bases; unmatched junction nucleotides: 6. CDR1 ENHRY and CDR2 SYGVKD come from the germline V gene. Here the CDR3 DNA reads TGTGCCATCAGTCTGACAGGGGGCGTCCCAGATACGCAGTATTTT. It specifies CAISLTGGVPDTQYF.

This clonotype was found many times. V gene TRBV6-6 combines with J gene TRBJ1-1; D unclear. Germline V gene data show CDR1 as MNHNY and CDR2 as SVGAGI (reference sequence). The CDR3 consists of 12 residues. V was shortened by 7 bases and J by 6 bases, with 12 bases between the two germline ends. The chain's CDR3 is CASTQTVAEAFF. CDR3 sequence (DNA): TGTGCCAGCACCCAGACGGTTGCTGAAGCTTTCTTT.